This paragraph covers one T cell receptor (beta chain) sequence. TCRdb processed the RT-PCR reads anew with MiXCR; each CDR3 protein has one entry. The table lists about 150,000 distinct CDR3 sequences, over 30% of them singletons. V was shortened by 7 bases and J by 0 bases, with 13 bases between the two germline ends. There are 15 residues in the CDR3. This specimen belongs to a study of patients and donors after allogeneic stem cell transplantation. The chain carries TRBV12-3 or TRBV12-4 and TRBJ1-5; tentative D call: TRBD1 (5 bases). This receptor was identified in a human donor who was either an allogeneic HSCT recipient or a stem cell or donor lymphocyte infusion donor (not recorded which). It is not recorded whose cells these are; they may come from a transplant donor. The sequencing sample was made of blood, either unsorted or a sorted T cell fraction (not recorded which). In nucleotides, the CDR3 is TGTGCCAGCACTCTCAGGGTCTTTAGCAATCAGCCCCAGCATTTT. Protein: CASTLRVFSNQPQHF.